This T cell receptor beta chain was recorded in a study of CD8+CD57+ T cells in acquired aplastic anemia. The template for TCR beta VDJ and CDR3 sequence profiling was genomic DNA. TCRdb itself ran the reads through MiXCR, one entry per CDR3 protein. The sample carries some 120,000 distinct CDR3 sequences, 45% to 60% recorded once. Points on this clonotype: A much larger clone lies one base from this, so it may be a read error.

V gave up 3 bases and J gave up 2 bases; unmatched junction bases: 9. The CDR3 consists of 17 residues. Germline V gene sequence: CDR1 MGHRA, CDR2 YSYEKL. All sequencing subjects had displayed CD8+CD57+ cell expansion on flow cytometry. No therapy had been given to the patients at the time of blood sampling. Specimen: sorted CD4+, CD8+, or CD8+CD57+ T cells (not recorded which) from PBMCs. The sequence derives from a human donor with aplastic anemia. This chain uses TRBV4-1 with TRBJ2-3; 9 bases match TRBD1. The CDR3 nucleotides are TGCGCCAGCAGCCAGGTCTCGACAGGGGGGGTCACAGATACGCAGTATTTT. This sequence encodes CASSQVSTGGVTDTQYF.